These 28 T cell receptor beta chains share one sample of origin, sequenced in a study of control samples from healthy donors and cancer patients. The repertoire was sequenced with immunoSEQ multiplex PCR; TCRdb's copy has only in-frame clones and lacks some. The sample lists tens of thousands of clones; roughly 89% were seen once. Material for sequencing was PBMCs. All receptors come from a woman aged 50 to 60 with colorectal cancer.

The chain is built from TRBV7-2 and TRBJ2-7; D gene uncertain. Germline loops: CDR1 SGHTA, CDR2 FQGNSA. The CDR3 is made up of 13 amino acids. Deletions cut 1 base from V and 2 bases from J, with 6 bases between. CDR3 sequence (DNA): TGTGCCAGCAGCTTAGGCGTACCCTACGAGCAGTACGTC. This gives the protein CASSLGVPYEQYV.

CDR3 region: CASGLAYSPGNIQYF. CDR3 DNA: TGTGCTAGTGGTTTGGCCTACTCCCCGGGAAACATTCAGTACTTC. The genes are TRBV12-5 and TRBJ2-4; D is uncertain. Trimming took 1 base from V and 6 from J, leaving 13 bases between them. The CDR3 extends over 15 amino acids. Germline V gene sequence: CDR1 LGHNT, CDR2 FRNRAP.

The chain is built from TRBV6-1 and TRBJ1-4; 11 nucleotides align to TRBD1. The germline V gene encodes CDR1 MNHNS and CDR2 SASEGT. The trim removed 2 bases at V and 10 bases at J, leaving 12 bases unmatched. This CDR3 has 17 residues. For the CDR3, the DNA is TGTGCCAGCAGTGAAATGGGGGGCGCAGGGACAGGGGGAAAACTGTTTTTT. It specifies CASSEMGGAGTGGKLFF.

The chain joins TRBV18 to TRBJ2-7; D unresolved. Trimming cost V 0 bases and J 2 bases, with 8 bases left between them. Looked up from germline, CDR1 is KGHSH and CDR2 is LQKENI. The CDR3 loop spans 14 amino acids. For the CDR3, the DNA is TGTGCCAGCTCACCACCAGGAGCCCCCTACGAGCAGTACGTC. This gives the protein CASSPPGAPYEQYV.

The chain is built from TRBV6-4 and TRBJ1-4; D unresolved. The V and J ends lost 2 bases and 0 bases respectively, with 13 bases between them. Germline CDR1 reads MRHNA; CDR2 reads SNTAGT. This CDR3 is built from 17 residues. The CDR3 nucleotides read TGTGCCAGCAGTGACATCGCGTCATGGACAACTAATGAAAAACTGTTTTTT. It is translated as CASSDIASWTTNEKLFF.

The chain recombines TRBV20-1 with TRBJ1-6; weak D call: TRBD1 (5 bases). The CDR3 is made up of 14 amino acids. V was pared by 3 bases and J by 6 bases, with 12 bases between. Germline CDR1 and CDR2: DFQATT and SNEGSKA (reference sequence). CDR3 nucleotides: TGCAGTGCTAGTGTGGGGCGACTTAATTCACCCCTCCACTTT. It encodes CSASVGRLNSPLHF.

V usage is TRBV28 and J usage is TRBJ2-1, with unresolved D. Per the germline V gene, CDR1 is MDHEN and CDR2 is SYDVKM. This CDR3 region has 12 residues. V lost 1 base, J lost 9 bases, and 7 bases lay in between. The DNA for the CDR3 is TGTGCCAGCAGTTTATCTACCGCTGAGCAGTTCTTC. As protein: CASSLSTAEQFF.

The gene calls are TRBV19 and TRBJ2-2; D perhaps matches TRBD2 (6 bases). The germline V gene has CDR1 LNHDA and CDR2 SQIVND (reference sequence). The germline V and J ends were trimmed by 6 bases and 4 bases, with 15 bases remaining between them. The CDR3 has 15 residues. Here the CDR3 reads CASRLAPAGTGELFF. CDR3 sequence (DNA): TGTGCCAGTAGACTAGCCCCGGCGGGCACCGGGGAGCTGTTTTTT.

The rearrangement uses TRBV14 and TRBJ2-2, with D possibly matching TRBD1 (5 bases). Germline V gives CDR1 SGHDN, CDR2 FVKESK. The CDR3 contains 14 residues. Trimming left V 4 bases short and J 6 bases short, with 12 bases between. The CDR3 bases are TGTGCCAGCAGCCTGCAGGGTATCGCCGGGGAGCTGTTTTTT. Protein: CASSLQGIAGELFF. The whole variable domain, remainder taken from reference TRBV14 and TRBJ2-2, is EAGVTQFPSHSVIEKGQTVTLRCDPISGHDNLYWYRRVMGKEIKFLLHFVKESKQDESGMPNNRFLAERTGGTYSTLKVQPAELEDSGVYFCASSLQGIAGELFFGEGSRLTVL.

The chain recombines TRBV6-2 or TRBV6-3 with TRBJ2-1; TRBD2 matches 8 bases. Trimming took 5 bases from V and 6 from J; bases not matched to a gene: 9. CDR1 is MNHEY and CDR2 is SVGEGT in the germline V gene. The CDR3 has 15 amino acids. CDR3 nucleotide sequence: TGTGCCAGCAGTACGGCGGGACTAGGTGCCAATGAGCAGTTCTTC. Protein product: CASSTAGLGANEQFF.

The J gene is TRBJ2-1, the V gene TRBV2, with 11 bases identical to TRBD2. CDR1 is SNHLY, CDR2 FYNNEI, per germline. J gave up 9 bases and V 5 bases, and 9 bases lay outside the gene matches. The CDR3 runs 15 residues. CDR3 loop: CASSLLAGGPSEQFF. The CDR3 DNA reads as TGTGCCAGCAGTCTTCTAGCGGGGGGTCCTAGTGAGCAGTTCTTC.

V usage is TRBV18 and J usage is TRBJ1-5; D not certain. Per the germline V gene, CDR1 is KGHSH and CDR2 is LQKENI. Trimming stripped 2 bases from V and 0 bases from J, with 5 bases between. This CDR3 is built from 14 residues. The CDR3: CASSPSGSNQPQHF. The CDR3 region has the DNA TGTGCCAGCTCACCATCGGGTAGCAATCAGCCCCAGCATTTT. Using reference TRBV18 and TRBJ1-5 for the parts outside the CDR3, the full variable domain is NAGVMQNPRHLVRRRGQEARLRCSPMKGHSHVYWYRQLPEEGLKFMVYLQKENIIDESGMPKERFSAEFPKEGPSILRIQQVVRGDSAAYFCASSPSGSNQPQHFGDGTRLSIL.

The J gene is TRBJ2-1, the V gene TRBV4-3; D uncertain. The CDR3 is 14 residues long. The V gene's germline CDR1 is LGHNA and CDR2 YSLEER. Trimming took 3 bases from V and 6 from J, leaving 12 bases between them. The chain's CDR3 is CASSQTPLANEQFF. The CDR3 DNA sequence: TGCGCCAGCAGCCAGACTCCCCTGGCCAATGAGCAGTTCTTC.

The chain's CDR3 is CASSKGNSGNTIYF. The CDR3 coding sequence is TGCGCCAGCTCTAAGGGGAATTCTGGAAACACCATATATTTT. The genes are TRBV5-1 and TRBJ1-3; weak D call: TRBD1 (5 bases). This CDR3 has 14 amino acids. Germline CDR1 and CDR2: SGHRS and YFSETQ. The V gene lost 7 bases and the J gene lost 1 base, with 12 bases spanning the gap.

The chain uses TRBV7-3 and TRBJ2-3; 9 bases agree with TRBD2. The ends lost 2 bases at V and 5 bases at J; junction bases unmatched: 8. The CDR3 is made up of 16 amino acids. CDR1 and CDR2 from the germline V gene are SGHTA and FQGTGA. The CDR3 here is CASSLGGGAFGDTQYF. The CDR3, as DNA: TGTGCCAGCAGCTTAGGCGGGGGGGCCTTTGGAGATACGCAGTATTTT.

The V gene is TRBV6-2 or TRBV6-3, the J gene TRBJ1-1; 8 nucleotides match TRBD1. CDR3 length: 14 residues. The V segment lost 5 bases and the J segment 1 base; nucleotides outside the gene matches: 3. CDR1 and CDR2 from the germline V gene are MNHEY and SVGEGT. CDR3: CASSIGQGNTEAFF. The CDR3 DNA reads TGTGCCAGCAGTATCGGACAGGGGAACACTGAAGCTTTCTTT.

This clone appeared a single time. The rearrangement uses TRBV2 and TRBJ1-4; 7 bases align to TRBD1. With V trimmed by 5 bases and J by 8 bases, 8 bases remained unmatched. This CDR3 spans 14 amino acids. CDR1 and CDR2 from the germline V gene are SNHLY and FYNNEI. CDR3 nucleotide sequence: TGTGCCAGCAGTAGACAGGGAGGTTGGGAAAAACTGTTTTTT. It codes for CASSRQGGWEKLFF.

This chain links TRBV7-9 with TRBJ2-1; 7 bases align to TRBD1. This CDR3 contains 12 residues. The germline V gene has CDR1 SEHNR and CDR2 FQNEAQ (reference sequence). Losses at the gene ends were 5 bases for V and 10 bases for J; bases not matched to a gene: 5. The CDR3 nucleotides are TGTGCCAGCAGCATACTGACAGGGGAGCAGTTCTTC. Its translation is CASSILTGEQFF.

The chain is built from TRBV4-3 and TRBJ1-2, with D uncertain. CDR1 LGHNA and CDR2 YSLEER come from the germline V gene. The CDR3 is 18 amino acids. Trimming shortened V by 0 bases and J by 0 bases, and 17 bases separated the two germline ends. The CDR3 here is CASSQDALRPQPNYGYTF. The DNA of the CDR3 is TGCGCCAGCAGCCAAGATGCTCTGAGGCCACAACCTAACTATGGCTACACCTTC.

The chain links TRBV6-4 to TRBJ1-6; D gene ambiguous. Germline loops: CDR1 MRHNA, CDR2 SNTAGT. V gave up 2 bases and J gave up 7 bases, with 12 bases separating them. This CDR3 region has 15 residues. The CDR3 DNA reads TGTGCCAGCAGTGACGTTGCGCAGCTAAATTCACCCCTCCACTTT. It specifies CASSDVAQLNSPLHF.

The rearrangement uses TRBV5-1 and TRBJ1-2; 9 bases line up with TRBD1. The CDR3 sequence is 14 residues long. Per germline, CDR1 SGHRS and CDR2 YFSETQ. The junction had 7 bases not matched to a gene; V was cut back by 3 bases and J by 7 bases. CDR3 protein: CASSSPQGASGYTF. The DNA for the CDR3 is TGCGCCAGCAGCTCACCACAGGGGGCGAGTGGCTACACCTTC.

V and J are TRBV6-5 and TRBJ2-5; 9 bases match TRBD1. V lost 8 bases, J lost 5 bases, and 12 bases stayed unmatched. Germline-derived CDR1 and CDR2 are MNHEY and SVGAGI. There are 15 residues in the CDR3. Written as DNA, the CDR3 is TGTGCCAGCCATAGGAACAGGGGGCTAGGGGAGACCCAGTACTTC. Translation gives CASHRNRGLGETQYF.

The V gene is TRBV28, the J gene TRBJ2-7, with D perhaps matching TRBD1 (6 bases). With 4 bases removed from V and 12 bases from J, the gap between germline ends came to 16 bases. Germline V gene lookup returns CDR1 MDHEN and CDR2 SYDVKM. CDR3 length: 12 residues. CDR3 amino acids: CASSSGQHVTYV. In DNA, the CDR3 is TGTGCCAGCAGTTCCGGACAGCATGTCACGTACGTC.

The CDR3 DNA is TGTGCCAGCAGTTACGATAGAGAGCCGGAGGTTGAGCAGTTCTTC. It specifies CASSYDREPEVEQFF. The chain recombines TRBV6-2 or TRBV6-3 with TRBJ2-1; D perhaps matches TRBD2 (5 bases). This CDR3 comprises 15 residues. The V gene's germline CDR1 is MNHEY and CDR2 SVGEGT. V gave up 2 bases and J gave up 9 bases, with 17 bases separating them.

The rearrangement joins TRBV27 to TRBJ1-1; D is unresolved. Trimming took off 5 bases at V and 5 bases at J, with 12 bases between the two ends. The germline V gene encodes CDR1 MNHEY and CDR2 SMNVEV (reference sequence). The CDR3 totals 13 residues. CDR3 residues: CASSPTGGTEAFF. CDR3 DNA sequence: TGTGCCAGCAGTCCCACCGGTGGGACTGAAGCTTTCTTT.

The gene calls are TRBV28 and TRBJ2-1; 10 bases align to TRBD2. Germline assignment: CDR1 MDHEN and CDR2 SYDVKM. Trimming cost V 7 bases and J 5 bases; bases outside gene matches: 11. The CDR3 is 16 residues long. As DNA, the CDR3 is TGTGCCAGCAACCCGGCTAGCGGGGGAAGGCACAATGAGCAGTTCTTC. Amino acids: CASNPASGGRHNEQFF.

The V and J genes are TRBV2 and TRBJ1-3, with no clear D. The CDR3 is 14 residues long. V was cut by 2 bases and J by 1 base, with 6 bases left in between. In germline, CDR1 is SNHLY, CDR2 FYNNEI. CDR3 nucleotides: TGTGCCAGCAGTGAACAGGAATCTGGAAACACCATATATTTT. Protein sequence: CASSEQESGNTIYF.

The V and J genes are TRBV14 and TRBJ1-5; D is uncertain. Trimming took off 0 bases at V and 0 bases at J, with 12 bases between the two ends. The CDR3 consists of 17 residues. Germline-derived CDR1 and CDR2 are SGHDN and FVKESK. The CDR3 DNA sequence: TGTGCCAGCAGCCAAGATGTCGAGGGTAATAGCAATCAGCCCCAGCATTTT. Its translation: CASSQDVEGNSNQPQHF. The complete variable domain, with remaining parts taken from reference TRBV14 and TRBJ1-5, reads EAGVTQFPSHSVIEKGQTVTLRCDPISGHDNLYWYRRVMGKEIKFLLHFVKESKQDESGMPNNRFLAERTGGTYSTLKVQPAELEDSGVYFCASSQDVEGNSNQPQHFGDGTRLSIL.